This TCR beta chain was captured in a study of cytomegalovirus exposure and HLA in healthy donors. Trimming stripped 4 bases from V and 5 bases from J, with 5 bases between. The CDR3 extends over 11 amino acids. In germline, CDR1 is SGHRS, CDR2 YFSETQ. Nominal health characterized the donors when sampled, though unrecorded immune exposures were likely. PCR used 60 Vbeta primers and 13 Jbeta primers. Method: immunoSEQ multiplex PCR; TCRdb's copy keeps in-frame clones and lacks some. The sample consists of over 75,000 clones, roughly 82% of them appearing once. The origin of this receptor is a man aged 25 to 40 in good health and CMV-seropositive. The chain has TRBV5-1 and TRBJ2-3; perhaps TRBD1 as D (5 bases). The sequenced material came from PBMCs. The CDR3 DNA sequence: TGCGCCAGCAGCAGGGGAGATACGCAGTATTTT. Protein sequence: CASSRGDTQYF. Using reference TRBV5-1 and TRBJ2-3 for the parts outside the CDR3, the full variable domain is KAGVTQTPRYLIKTRGQQVTLSCSPISGHRSVSWYQQTPGQGLQFLFEYFSETQRNKGNFPGRFSGRQFSNSRSEMNVSTLELGDSALYLCASSRGDTQYFGPGTRLTVL.